A single T cell receptor (beta chain) is shown here with its context. A much larger clone differs from this one at a single base, so this may be a read error. This sample was included in a study of T cells in Graves' hyperthyroidism and ophthalmopathy. The CDR3 regions of TCR beta were amplified from RNA transcripts. Using the HTBI primer set, a first-round RT-PCR was run on the TCR CDR3. TCRdb fed the multiplex PCR reads into MiXCR, producing one record per CDR3 protein. The data show roughly 570,000 distinct CDR3 sequences, with 35% to 55% seen just once and about 7.8% held by the top ten. This CDR3 has 15 amino acids. Germline V gives CDR1 SNHLY, CDR2 FYNNEI.

This sequence originates from a woman between 18 and 29 years old with Graves' hyperthyroidism. This chain uses TRBV2 with TRBJ2-1, with 9 bases lining up with TRBD2. The sequencing input was peripheral blood or thyroid tissue (not recorded which). The CDR3 bases are TGTGCCCGCAGTGACCCTAGCGGGAATGTATATGAGCAGTTCTTC. Translated: CARSDPSGNVYEQFF.